Below are 28 T cell receptor beta chains sequenced from a single sample in a study of T cells in Graves' hyperthyroidism and ophthalmopathy (dated 2019 in TCRdb). The library was built by means of multiplex PCR. Sequencing used an Illumina HiSeq 2000. Amplification of TCR beta CDR3 regions was carried out from RNA transcripts. For the first round of RT-PCR on the TCR CDR3, the HTBI primer set was used together with the Qiagen OneStep RT-PCR kit. Using fastp at Q25 and MiXCR, TCRdb reprocessed the public reads and kept productive beta chains. For every CDR3 protein sequence, its rows merge into one entry that carries the most common genes and DNA. Across this sample there are some 400,000 distinct CDR3 sequences, with approximately 20% seen only once. The ten largest clones take up 3.5% to 4% of the sample. The specimen was blood. Source of these receptors: a woman aged 18-30 years with Graves' hyperthyroidism.

In this sample, this clonotype turned up many times. V usage is TRBV28 and J usage is TRBJ1-1; D is unclear. The CDR3 is made up of 12 amino acids. Germline loops: CDR1 MDHEN, CDR2 SYDVKM. Trimming removed 6 bases from V and 4 bases from J, with 9 bases in between. The DNA of the CDR3 is TGTGCCAGCAGCCAACAAGGCACTGAAGCTTTCTTT. Its translation: CASSQQGTEAFF.

Concerning this clonotype: A read error is possible here, since a much larger clone lies one base away. This rearrangement joins TRBV12-3 or TRBV12-4 to TRBJ1-1; 10 nucleotides agree with TRBD1. The CDR3 has 15 residues. This chain's CDR3 is CASSAPGQGTTEACF. In DNA form, the CDR3 reads TGTGCCAGCAGTGCACCGGGACAGGGGACGACTGAAGCTTGCTTT.

This clonotype was detected many times. J is TRBJ2-7 and V is TRBV6-2 or TRBV6-3; no clear D gene. Germline V gene data show CDR1 as MNHEY and CDR2 as SVGEGT. The CDR3 runs to 14 residues. V was shortened by 2 bases and J by 2 bases, with 10 bases between the two germline ends. The CDR3 spells CASSYGPTTYEQYF. DNA for the CDR3: TGTGCCAGCAGTTACGGGCCTACGACCTACGAGCAGTACTTC.

This clonotype has a count of ten or more. The gene calls are TRBV6-1 and TRBJ2-7, with a tentative D call TRBD1 (6 bases). In germline, CDR1 is MNHNS, CDR2 SASEGT. CDR3 size: 15 residues. Trimming pared 2 bases from V and 3 bases from J, leaving 14 bases between. This chain's CDR3 is CASSERDKPGYEQYF. In nucleotides, the CDR3 is TGTGCCAGCAGTGAAAGGGACAAACCCGGCTACGAGCAGTACTTC.

This clonotype came up many times. This chain joins TRBV20-1 and TRBJ1-1; no reliable D call. CDR1 is DFQATT and CDR2 is SNEGSKA in the germline V gene (reference sequence). Between the trimmed V and J ends, which lost 0 bases and 0 bases, there was a span of 5 bases. This CDR3 has 13 amino acids. CDR3 DNA: TGCAGTGCTAGAGATGCATTGAACACTGAAGCTTTCTTT. Translation gives CSARDALNTEAFF.

Concerning this clonotype itself: A much larger clone differs by one base, so this may be a read error. The chain is built from TRBV12-3 or TRBV12-4 and TRBJ1-5; D ambiguous. The CDR3 is made up of 13 amino acids. Trimming removed 5 bases from V and 0 bases from J, with 5 bases in between. The chain's CDR3 is CASSEISNQPQHF. Written as DNA, the CDR3 is TGTGCCAGCAGTGAAATTAGCAATCAGCCCCAGCATTTT.

The table lists this clonotype with many counts. The chain joins TRBV6-5 to TRBJ1-2, with 9 bases aligning to TRBD1. The ends lost 2 bases at V and 1 base at J; junction bases unmatched: 2. The germline V gene has CDR1 MNHEY and CDR2 SVGAGI. The CDR3 spans 15 residues. The CDR3 nucleotides read TGTGCCAGCAGTTACGACAGGGGGAATAACTATGGCTACACCTTC. This codes for CASSYDRGNNYGYTF.

The gene calls are TRBV27 and TRBJ1-5; the D gene is possibly TRBD1 (6 bases). The V end was cut by 5 bases, the J end by 5 bases, with 10 bases between. The CDR3 covers 13 residues. The germline V gene encodes CDR1 MNHEY and CDR2 SMNVEV (reference sequence). The DNA for the CDR3 is TGTGCCAGCAGTGTCGACAGGTATCAGCCCCAGCATTTT. Translated: CASSVDRYQPQHF.

This clonotype appeared many times. V and J are TRBV6-5 and TRBJ2-7, with D maybe TRBD2 (6 bases). Trimming stripped 8 bases from V and 5 bases from J, with 10 bases between. CDR1 is MNHEY and CDR2 is SVGAGI in the germline V gene. The CDR3 has 11 residues. CDR3 residues: CASPGVHEQYF. The CDR3 DNA reads as TGTGCCAGCCCGGGGGTCCACGAGCAGTACTTC.

At least ten counts were recorded for this clonotype. CDR3 region: CASSLWDPETQYF. The CDR3 coding sequence is TGTGCCAGCAGCTTATGGGACCCCGAGACCCAGTACTTC. The V gene is TRBV7-8, the J gene TRBJ2-5, with D possibly being TRBD1 or TRBD2 (5 bases each). Germline V gene sequence: CDR1 SGHVS, CDR2 FQNEAQ. V was cut by 2 bases and J by 5 bases, with 9 bases left in between. The CDR3 sequence is 13 residues long.

Ten or more counts support this clonotype. This sequence joins TRBV5-1 and TRBJ2-7; 7 bases line up with TRBD1. The germline CDR1 and CDR2 sequences are SGHRS and YFSETQ. The CDR3 runs 12 residues. V was pared by 4 bases and J by 7 bases, with 5 bases of the junction left unmatched. CDR3 DNA: TGCGCCAGCAGCCACACAGGGGAGGAGCAGTACTTC. Translated, it gives CASSHTGEEQYF.

This clonotype was detected ten times or more. The chain has TRBV4-1 and TRBJ1-1; D is possibly TRBD1 (5 bases). Germline loops: CDR1 MGHRA, CDR2 YSYEKL. V was shortened by 4 bases and J by 10 bases, with 25 bases between the two germline ends. This CDR3 region has 16 residues. This chain's CDR3 is CASSPLGATKRSGAFF. CDR3 nucleotide sequence: TGCGCCAGCAGCCCCCTCGGGGCGACCAAACGCAGCGGAGCTTTCTTT.

This clonotype was detected many times. V usage is TRBV5-8 and J usage is TRBJ2-2; 8 bases are shared with TRBD1. CDR1 SGHTS and CDR2 YDEGEE come from the germline V gene. V dropped 2 bases and J dropped 5; count of bases not matched to a gene: 5. This CDR3 spans 15 amino acids. The CDR3 protein is CASSLWTGKTGELFF. Here the CDR3 DNA reads TGTGCCAGCAGCTTATGGACAGGGAAGACCGGGGAGCTGTTTTTT.

This clonotype was detected many times. The chain uses TRBV25-1 and TRBJ1-2, with 9 nucleotides matching TRBD1. The germline gives CDR1 MGHDK, CDR2 SYGVNS. The CDR3 runs to 16 residues. The ends lost 3 bases at V and 4 bases at J; junction bases unmatched: 9. The CDR3 DNA reads as TGTGCCAGCAGTGACCTCTACCGGACAGGGGCCTATGGCTACACCTTC. It translates to CASSDLYRTGAYGYTF.

Many counts were recorded for this clonotype. The CDR3: CASSLWGSSNQPQHF. Written as DNA, the CDR3 is TGTGCCAGCAGTTTATGGGGTAGTAGCAATCAGCCCCAGCATTTT. V usage is TRBV28 and J usage is TRBJ1-5; D uncertain. Per the germline V gene, CDR1 is MDHEN and CDR2 is SYDVKM. Trimming took off 0 bases at V and 0 bases at J, with 6 bases between the two ends. The CDR3 sequence is 15 residues long.

This clonotype was observed many times. This chain connects TRBV4-2 to TRBJ2-5; 7 nucleotides line up with TRBD2. J gave up 5 bases and V 4 bases, and 7 bases lay outside the gene matches. CDR1 is LGHNA and CDR2 is YNFKEQ in the germline V gene. The CDR3 length is 14 residues. The CDR3 DNA follows: TGTGCCAGCAGCCGACCGGGACTAAAGGAGACCCAGTACTTC. It codes for CASSRPGLKETQYF.

The rearrangement links TRBV12-3 or TRBV12-4 to TRBJ2-7, with D unresolved. The CDR3 extends over 14 amino acids. Trimming removed 3 bases from V and 10 bases from J, with 19 bases in between. CDR3 protein: CASSLHVKSLTQYF. CDR3 nucleotides: TGTGCCAGCAGTTTGCATGTTAAGAGCCTGACACAGTACTTC.

At least ten counts were recorded for this clonotype. The genes are TRBV11-1 and TRBJ1-1, with D perhaps TRBD1 (5 bases). V shed 5 bases and J shed 0 bases, with 16 bases lying between them. Germline V gene sequence: CDR1 SGHAT, CDR2 FQDESV (reference sequence). The CDR3 is 16 residues long. CDR3 protein: CASSHLVGRVNTEAFF. As DNA, the CDR3 is TGTGCCAGCAGCCACCTAGTGGGCAGGGTGAACACTGAAGCTTTCTTT.

As regards this clonotype: Just one base apart from a much larger clone, this may be a read error. This chain connects TRBV18 to TRBJ1-1; tentatively, D is TRBD1 (5 bases). CDR3 length: 15 amino acids. Per the germline V gene, CDR1 is KGHSH and CDR2 is LQKENI. Trimming removed 5 bases from V and 0 bases from J, with 13 bases in between. CDR3 DNA sequence: TGTGCCAGCTCATCACGGCCGACAGTGAACACTGAAGCTTTCTTT. This codes for CASSSRPTVNTEAFF. The variable domain in full, completed from reference TRBV18 and TRBJ1-1, reads NAGVMQNPRHLVRRRGQEARLRCSPMKGHSHVYWYRQLPEEGLKFMVYLQKENIIDESGMPKERFSAEFPKEGPSILRIQQVVRGDSAAYFCASSSRPTVNTEAFFGQGTRLTVV.

The table lists this clonotype with many counts. V and J are TRBV19 and TRBJ1-5; 7 bases fit TRBD1. The CDR3 consists of 17 residues. From germline, CDR1 is LNHDA and CDR2 SQIVND (reference sequence). J gave up 4 bases and V 6 bases, and 15 bases lay outside the gene matches. DNA of the CDR3: TGTGCCAGTAGCCGGGGGGACCCCGGGACAGCAAATCAGCCCCAGCATTTT. It yields the protein CASSRGDPGTANQPQHF.

This clonotype turned up a few times. V and J are TRBV30 and TRBJ1-2, with 9 bases identical to TRBD1. CDR3 size: 14 residues. V dropped 1 base and J dropped 8; count of bases not matched to a gene: 8. Germline lookup yields CDR1 GTSNPN and CDR2 SVGIG (reference sequence). The CDR3 reads CAWSAPGTGSGYTF. The CDR3 nucleotides are TGTGCCTGGAGTGCCCCCGGGACAGGGAGCGGCTACACCTTC.

The rearrangement uses TRBV15 and TRBJ2-5; no definite D call. The CDR3 has 14 amino acids. Germline V gene data show CDR1 as LNHNV and CDR2 as YYDKDF (reference sequence). Trimming removed 1 base at V and 2 bases at J, with 8 bases between. CDR3 amino acids: CATSRVRQQETQYF. DNA of the CDR3: TGTGCCACCAGCAGAGTTAGGCAGCAAGAGACCCAGTACTTC.

The chain links TRBV30 to TRBJ2-3; 7 bases align to TRBD2. CDR1 is GTSNPN, CDR2 SVGIG, per germline (reference sequence). The CDR3 has 14 amino acids. V lost 0 bases, J lost 3 bases, and 3 bases stayed unmatched. The CDR3 bases are TGTGCCTGGAGTGTACTGCGGGGGACAGATACGCAGTATTTT. It translates to CAWSVLRGTDTQYF.

This clonotype has at least ten counts. The chain links TRBV29-1 to TRBJ2-5; D gene ambiguous. V lost 7 bases and J lost 1, with 16 bases in between. CDR1 and CDR2 (germline): SQVTM, ANQGSEA. The CDR3 covers 14 residues. CDR3 in amino acids: CSAETADLQETQYF. The CDR3 DNA reads as TGCAGCGCGGAAACTGCAGACCTCCAAGAGACCCAGTACTTC. The complete variable domain, with remaining parts taken from reference TRBV29-1 and TRBJ2-5, reads SAVISQKPSRDICQRGTSLTIQCQVDSQVTMMFWYRQQPGQSLTLIATANQGSEATYESGFVIDKFPISRPNLTFSTLTVSNMSPEDSSIYLCSAETADLQETQYFGPGTRLLVL.

This clonotype was recorded a few times. This sequence joins TRBV5-1 and TRBJ1-4, with TRBD1 as a possible D gene (6 bases). Germline V gene data show CDR1 as SGHRS and CDR2 as YFSETQ. Trimming took 3 bases from V and 5 from J, leaving 11 bases between them. The CDR3 is 14 residues long. The DNA for the CDR3 is TGCGCCAGCAGCTACAGGGTGGGGAATGAAAAACTGTTTTTT. This gives the protein CASSYRVGNEKLFF.

The chain couples TRBV24-1 to TRBJ1-2, with a tentative D call TRBD1 (6 bases). The germline V and J ends were trimmed by 8 bases and 9 bases, with 18 bases remaining between them. CDR1 and CDR2 from the germline V gene are KGHDR and SFDVKD. This CDR3 has 13 amino acids. The CDR3: CATKDIGQGSYTF. The CDR3 region has the DNA TGTGCCACCAAGGACATTGGCCAGGGGAGCTACACCTTC.

This clonotype came up many times. The chain is built from TRBV2 and TRBJ2-5, with D maybe TRBD1 (5 bases). Germline-derived CDR1 and CDR2 are SNHLY and FYNNEI. The CDR3 runs to 12 residues. Trimming shortened V by 7 bases and J by 4 bases, and 10 bases separated the two germline ends. CDR3 DNA sequence: TGTGCCAGCACGAAGGGGCCAGAGACCCAGTACTTC. Translated: CASTKGPETQYF.

The sample holds many counts of this clonotype. The chain links TRBV5-1 to TRBJ1-1; TRBD1 matches 7 bases. The V gene's germline CDR1 is SGHRS and CDR2 YFSETQ. Trimming removed 3 bases from V and 5 bases from J; junction bases left unmatched: 7. The CDR3 spans 14 residues. CDR3 sequence reads: CASSWGTEGTEAFF. CDR3 sequence (DNA): TGCGCCAGCAGCTGGGGGACAGAGGGGACTGAAGCTTTCTTT. Variable domain in full (rest from reference TRBV5-1 and TRBJ1-1): KAGVTQTPRYLIKTRGQQVTLSCSPISGHRSVSWYQQTPGQGLQFLFEYFSETQRNKGNFPGRFSGRQFSNSRSEMNVSTLELGDSALYLCASSWGTEGTEAFFGQGTRLTVV.